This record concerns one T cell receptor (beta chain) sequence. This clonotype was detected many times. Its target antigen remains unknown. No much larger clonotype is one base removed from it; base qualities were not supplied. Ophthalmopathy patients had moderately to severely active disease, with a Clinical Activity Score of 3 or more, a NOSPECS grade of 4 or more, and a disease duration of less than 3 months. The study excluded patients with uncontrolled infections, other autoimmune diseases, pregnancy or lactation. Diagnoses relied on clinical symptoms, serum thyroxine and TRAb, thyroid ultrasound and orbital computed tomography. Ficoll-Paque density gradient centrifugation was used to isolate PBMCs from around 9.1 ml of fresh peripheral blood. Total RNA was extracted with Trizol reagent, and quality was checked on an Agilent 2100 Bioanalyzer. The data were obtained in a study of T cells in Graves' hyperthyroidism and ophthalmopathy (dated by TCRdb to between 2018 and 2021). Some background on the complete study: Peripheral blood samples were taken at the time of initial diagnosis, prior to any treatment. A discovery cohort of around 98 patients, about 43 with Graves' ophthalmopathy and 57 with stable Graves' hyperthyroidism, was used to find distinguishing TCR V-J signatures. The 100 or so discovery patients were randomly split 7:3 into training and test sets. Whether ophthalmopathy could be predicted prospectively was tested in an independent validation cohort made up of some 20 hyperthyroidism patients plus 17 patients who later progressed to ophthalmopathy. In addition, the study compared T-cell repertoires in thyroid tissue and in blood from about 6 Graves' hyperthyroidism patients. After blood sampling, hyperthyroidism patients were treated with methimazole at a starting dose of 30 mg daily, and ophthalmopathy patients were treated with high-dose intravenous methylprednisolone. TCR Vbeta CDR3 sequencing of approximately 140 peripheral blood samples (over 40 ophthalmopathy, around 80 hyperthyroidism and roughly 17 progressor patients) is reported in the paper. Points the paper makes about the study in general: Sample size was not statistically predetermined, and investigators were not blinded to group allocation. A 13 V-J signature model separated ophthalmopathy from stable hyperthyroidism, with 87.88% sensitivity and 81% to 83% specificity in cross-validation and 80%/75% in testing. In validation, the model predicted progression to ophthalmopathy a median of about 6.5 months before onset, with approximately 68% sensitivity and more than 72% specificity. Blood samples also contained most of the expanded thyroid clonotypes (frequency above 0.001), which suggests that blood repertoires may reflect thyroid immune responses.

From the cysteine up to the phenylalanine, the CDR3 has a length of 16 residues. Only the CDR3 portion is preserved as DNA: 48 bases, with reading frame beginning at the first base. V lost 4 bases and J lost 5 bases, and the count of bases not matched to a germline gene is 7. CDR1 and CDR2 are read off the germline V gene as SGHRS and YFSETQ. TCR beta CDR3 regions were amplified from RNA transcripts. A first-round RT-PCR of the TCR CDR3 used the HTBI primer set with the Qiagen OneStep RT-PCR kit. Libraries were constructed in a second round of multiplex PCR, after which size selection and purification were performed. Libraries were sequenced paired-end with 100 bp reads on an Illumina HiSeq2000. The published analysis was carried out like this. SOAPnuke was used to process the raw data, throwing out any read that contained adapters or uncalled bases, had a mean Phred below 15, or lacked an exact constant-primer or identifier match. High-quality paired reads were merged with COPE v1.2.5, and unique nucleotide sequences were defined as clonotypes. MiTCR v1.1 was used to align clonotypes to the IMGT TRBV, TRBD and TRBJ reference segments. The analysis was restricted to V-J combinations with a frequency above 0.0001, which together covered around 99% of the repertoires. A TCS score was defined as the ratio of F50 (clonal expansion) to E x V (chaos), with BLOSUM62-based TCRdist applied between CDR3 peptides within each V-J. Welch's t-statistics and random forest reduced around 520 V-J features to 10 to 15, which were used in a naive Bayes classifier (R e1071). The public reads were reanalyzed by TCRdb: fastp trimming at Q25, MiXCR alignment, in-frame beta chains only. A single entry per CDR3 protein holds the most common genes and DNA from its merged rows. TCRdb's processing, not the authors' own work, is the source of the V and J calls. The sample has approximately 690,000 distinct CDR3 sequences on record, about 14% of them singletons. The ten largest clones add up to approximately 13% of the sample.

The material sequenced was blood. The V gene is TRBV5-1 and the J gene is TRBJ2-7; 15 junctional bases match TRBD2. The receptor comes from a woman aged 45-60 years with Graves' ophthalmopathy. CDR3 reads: CASSPPGTSGRNEQYF. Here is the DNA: TGCGCCAGCAGCCCCCCCGGGACTAGCGGGAGGAACGAGCAGTACTTC.